This TCR beta chain was retrieved from a study of cytomegalovirus exposure and HLA in healthy donors. In the study overall: Around 80 million unique TCR sequences came from HLA-typed donors in an early release. Study-wide findings and caveats: Under in vitro conditions, three CMV-associated chains were confirmed as specific for CMV antigens. Some V segments could not be told apart, so they were left out, TRBV6-2 and TRBV6-3 among them.

The germline V and J ends were trimmed by 4 bases and 12 bases, with 4 bases remaining between them. The V gene's germline CDR1 is SGHNT and CDR2 YENEEA. The CDR3 has 9 residues. The donors comprised healthy bone marrow donors. Concerning this clone: No antigen is known for it.

Both 60 Vbeta primers and 13 Jbeta primers went into the PCR. The repertoire was sequenced with immunoSEQ multiplex PCR; TCRdb's copy has only in-frame clones and lacks some. The sample has 120,000 or so clones, roughly three quarters seen once. The specimen sequenced was PBMCs. The rearrangement joins TRBV11-3 to TRBJ2-1; D gene ambiguous. The receptor's source is a man aged 25 to 45 in good health and CMV-seropositive. CDR3 amino acids: CASSSWQFF. CDR3 coding DNA: TGTGCCAGCAGCTCCTGGCAGTTCTTC.